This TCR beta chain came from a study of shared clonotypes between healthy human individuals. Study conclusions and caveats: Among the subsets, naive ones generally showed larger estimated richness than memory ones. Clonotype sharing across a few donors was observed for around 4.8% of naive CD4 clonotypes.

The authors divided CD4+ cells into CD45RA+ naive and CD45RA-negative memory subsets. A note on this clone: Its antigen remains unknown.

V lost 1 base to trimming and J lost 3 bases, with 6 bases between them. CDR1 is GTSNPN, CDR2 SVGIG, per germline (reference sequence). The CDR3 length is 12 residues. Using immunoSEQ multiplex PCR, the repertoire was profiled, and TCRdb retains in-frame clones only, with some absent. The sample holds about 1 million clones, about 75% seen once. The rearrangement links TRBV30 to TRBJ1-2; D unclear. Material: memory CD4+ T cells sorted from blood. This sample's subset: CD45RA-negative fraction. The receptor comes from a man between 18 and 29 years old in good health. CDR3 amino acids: CAWSEEDYGYTF. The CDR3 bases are TGTGCCTGGAGTGAGGAGGACTATGGCTACACCTTC.